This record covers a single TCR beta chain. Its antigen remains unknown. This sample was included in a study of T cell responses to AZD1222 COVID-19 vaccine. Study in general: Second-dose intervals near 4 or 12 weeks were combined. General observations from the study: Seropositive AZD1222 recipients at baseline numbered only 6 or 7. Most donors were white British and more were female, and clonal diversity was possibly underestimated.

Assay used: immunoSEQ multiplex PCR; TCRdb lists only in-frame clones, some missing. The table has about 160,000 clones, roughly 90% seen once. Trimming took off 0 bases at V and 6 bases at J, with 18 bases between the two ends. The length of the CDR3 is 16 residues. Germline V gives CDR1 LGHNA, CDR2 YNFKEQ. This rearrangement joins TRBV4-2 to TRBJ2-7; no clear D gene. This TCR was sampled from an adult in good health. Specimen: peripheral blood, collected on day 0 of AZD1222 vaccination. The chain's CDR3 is CASSQDLRTSLSEQYF. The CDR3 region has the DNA TGTGCCAGCAGCCAAGACTTAAGGACGTCGCTAAGCGAGCAGTACTTC.